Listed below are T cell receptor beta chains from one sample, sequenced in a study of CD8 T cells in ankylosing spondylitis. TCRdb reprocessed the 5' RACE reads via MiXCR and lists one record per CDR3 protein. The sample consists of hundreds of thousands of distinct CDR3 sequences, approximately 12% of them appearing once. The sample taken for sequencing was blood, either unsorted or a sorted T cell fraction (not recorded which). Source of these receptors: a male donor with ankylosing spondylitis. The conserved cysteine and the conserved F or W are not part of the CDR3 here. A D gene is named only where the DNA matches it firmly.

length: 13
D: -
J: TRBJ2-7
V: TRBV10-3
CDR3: AISETPGDGHEQY

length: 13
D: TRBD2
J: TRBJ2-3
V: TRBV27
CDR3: ASSLWLAGIDTQY

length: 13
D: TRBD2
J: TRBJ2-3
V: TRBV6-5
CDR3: ASSYSTGGLDTQY

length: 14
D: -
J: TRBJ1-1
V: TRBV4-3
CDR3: ASSQDGGGENTEAF

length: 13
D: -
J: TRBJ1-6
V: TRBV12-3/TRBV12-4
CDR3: ASSLDWTVNSPLH

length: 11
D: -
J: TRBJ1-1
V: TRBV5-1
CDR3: ASQEAENTEAF

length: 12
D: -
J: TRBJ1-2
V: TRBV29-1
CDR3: SILFRGSDYGYT

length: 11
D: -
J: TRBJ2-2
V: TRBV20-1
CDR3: SARVIGSGELF

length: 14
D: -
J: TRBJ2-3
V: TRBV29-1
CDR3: SVGRAGITSTDTQY

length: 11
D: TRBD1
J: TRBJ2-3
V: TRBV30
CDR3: AWSYRDRDTQY

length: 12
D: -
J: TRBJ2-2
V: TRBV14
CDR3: ASSQDVISGELF

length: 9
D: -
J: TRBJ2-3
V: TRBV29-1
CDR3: SADSTDTQY

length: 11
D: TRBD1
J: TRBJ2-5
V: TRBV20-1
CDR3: SAAGQGRETQY

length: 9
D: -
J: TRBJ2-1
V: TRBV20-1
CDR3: SALRSDEQF

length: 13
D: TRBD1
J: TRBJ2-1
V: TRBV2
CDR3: ASLDRGLSYNEQF

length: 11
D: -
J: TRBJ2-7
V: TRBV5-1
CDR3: ASSQGQRGEQY

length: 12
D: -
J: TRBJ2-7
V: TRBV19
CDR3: ASSILRGSYEQY

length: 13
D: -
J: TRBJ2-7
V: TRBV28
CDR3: ASSSPRDNSYEQY

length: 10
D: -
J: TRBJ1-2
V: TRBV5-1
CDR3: ASSLESGVPT

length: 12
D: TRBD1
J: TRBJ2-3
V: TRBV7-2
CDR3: ASSGETGPDTQY

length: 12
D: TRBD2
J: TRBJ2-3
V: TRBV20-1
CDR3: SAPMQRGRDTQY

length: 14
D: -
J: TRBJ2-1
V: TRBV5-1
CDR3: ASSFLSGSSYNEQF

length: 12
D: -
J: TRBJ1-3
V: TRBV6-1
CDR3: ASSIVSSGNTIY

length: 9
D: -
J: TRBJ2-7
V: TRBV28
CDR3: ASSLFSEQY

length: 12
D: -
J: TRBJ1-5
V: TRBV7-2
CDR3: ASSFFPGRQPQH

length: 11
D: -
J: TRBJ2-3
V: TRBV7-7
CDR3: ASSSQARDTQY

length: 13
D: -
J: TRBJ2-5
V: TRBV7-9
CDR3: ASSLRGQGWVTQY

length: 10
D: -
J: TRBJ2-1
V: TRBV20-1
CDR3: SAEGAAGNLS

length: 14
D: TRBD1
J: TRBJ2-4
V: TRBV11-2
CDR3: ASSLDLRDSRNIQY

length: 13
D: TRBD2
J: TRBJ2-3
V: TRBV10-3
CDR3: AISTSGGLTDTQY

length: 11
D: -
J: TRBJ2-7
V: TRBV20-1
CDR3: SAHDHRDYEQY

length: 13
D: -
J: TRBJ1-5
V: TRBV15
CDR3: ATIRGIQSNQPQH

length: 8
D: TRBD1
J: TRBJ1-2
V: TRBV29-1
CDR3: SVWTGGYT

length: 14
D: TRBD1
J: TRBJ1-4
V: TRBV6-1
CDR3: ASSLTGGATNEKLF

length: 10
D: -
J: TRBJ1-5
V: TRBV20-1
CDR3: SATLSNQPQH

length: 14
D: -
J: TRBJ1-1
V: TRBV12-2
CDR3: ASRTDRVSMNTEAF

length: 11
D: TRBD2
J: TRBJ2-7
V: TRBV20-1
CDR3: SARGQAGYEQY

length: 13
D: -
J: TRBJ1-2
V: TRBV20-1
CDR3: SARPHGSTNYGYT

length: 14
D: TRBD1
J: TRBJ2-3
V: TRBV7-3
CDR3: ASSLVQGDGTDTQY